One and the same sample provided the 6 T cell receptor beta chains below, sequenced in a study of regulatory T cells in long-lasting Graves disease (dated by TCRdb to 2020 to 2023). Reading the label with the study, this specimen's time point is: persistent/refractory GD, antithyroid drugs over 5 years with positive TRAb. RNA was extracted from PBMCs in TRIzol for both TCR sequencing and RNA sequencing. The method behind the library was multiplex PCR. Sequenced using an Illumina HiSeq 4000. TCR beta libraries were built with iRepertoire HTBI primers and Arm-PCR amplification of CDR3 regions. TCRdb ran its own pipeline on the public reads, namely fastp trimming at Q25 and MiXCR clone calling, and kept in-frame beta chains. Identical CDR3 proteins give one entry, which carries the most common genes and DNA. The sample table contains a few hundred thousand distinct CDR3 sequences; only one count was recorded for around 22% of them. The ten largest account for around 24% of the sample.

Sequenced material: peripheral blood mononuclear cells (PBMCs), taken when the disease was refractory, from a patient treated with antithyroid drugs. These receptors originate from a female donor with Graves disease.

Details on this clonotype: With a much larger clone just one base away, this may be a read error. The V gene is TRBV3-1, the J gene TRBJ2-2, with no clear D. Germline values: CDR1 LGHDT, CDR2 YNNKEL (reference sequence). The CDR3 length is 11 residues. CDR3: CVSQDAGELFF. For the CDR3, the DNA is TGTGTCAGCCAAGACGCCGGGGAGCTGTTTTTT.

This clonotype has only a few counts. The chain joins TRBV18 to TRBJ2-7; 7 bases map to TRBD2. The CDR3 runs 16 residues. The V gene's germline CDR1 is KGHSH and CDR2 LQKENI. V shed 3 bases, J shed 0 bases, and the junction held 8 bases outside the gene matches. CDR3 in DNA: TGTGCCAGCTCACCCCCCTCTGGGAGGGTCTCCTACGAGCAGTACTTC. Translating gives CASSPPSGRVSYEQYF.

CDR3 in DNA: TGTGCCAGCAGTTTAGATGGACTAGCGGGAGAAACCGGGGAGCTGTTTTTT. This translates into CASSLDGLAGETGELFF. The chain has TRBV12-3 or TRBV12-4 and TRBJ2-2; 13 bases fit TRBD2. With V trimmed by 1 base and J by 5 bases, 4 bases remained unmatched. The CDR3 is 17 residues long.

This clonotype was seen only a few times. This chain uses TRBV19 with TRBJ2-5; perhaps TRBD1 as D (6 bases). CDR1 is LNHDA and CDR2 is SQIVND in the germline V gene (reference sequence). Trimming cost V 4 bases and J 4 bases, with 19 bases left between them. The CDR3 has 16 residues. In nucleotides, the CDR3 is TGTGCCAGTAGTAGAGGACAGACAACCATGACAGAGACCCAGTACTTC. Translation gives CASSRGQTTMTETQYF.

There are many counts of this clonotype. The J gene is TRBJ2-5, the V gene TRBV12-3 or TRBV12-4; a weak D match, TRBD1 (6 bases). The CDR3 covers 14 residues. Trimming took off 3 bases at V and 1 base at J, with 9 bases between the two ends. This CDR3 reads CASSFRDTQETQYF. As DNA, the CDR3 is TGTGCCAGCAGTTTTCGGGACACCCAAGAGACCCAGTACTTC.

This clonotype has only a few counts. The V call is TRBV7-9, the J call TRBJ2-6; tentatively, D is TRBD1 or TRBD2 (5 bases each). Trimming pared 2 bases from V and 0 bases from J, leaving 8 bases between. The CDR3 extends over 16 amino acids. CDR1 and CDR2 (germline): SEHNR, FQNEAQ (reference sequence). CDR3 region: CASSLNGGSGANVLTF. Written as DNA, the CDR3 is TGTGCCAGCAGCTTAAATGGGGGCTCTGGGGCCAACGTCCTGACTTTC.